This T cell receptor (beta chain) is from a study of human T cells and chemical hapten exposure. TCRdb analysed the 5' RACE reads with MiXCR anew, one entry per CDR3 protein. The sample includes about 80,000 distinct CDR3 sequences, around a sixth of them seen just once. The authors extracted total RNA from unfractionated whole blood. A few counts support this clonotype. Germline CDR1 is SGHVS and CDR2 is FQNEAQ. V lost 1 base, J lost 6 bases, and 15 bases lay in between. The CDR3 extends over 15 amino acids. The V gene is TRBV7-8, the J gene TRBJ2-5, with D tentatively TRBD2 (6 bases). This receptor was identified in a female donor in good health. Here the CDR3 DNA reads TGTGCCAGCAGCTTAGTCGCGGAGGGTATGCAGACCCAGTACTTC. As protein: CASSLVAEGMQTQYF.